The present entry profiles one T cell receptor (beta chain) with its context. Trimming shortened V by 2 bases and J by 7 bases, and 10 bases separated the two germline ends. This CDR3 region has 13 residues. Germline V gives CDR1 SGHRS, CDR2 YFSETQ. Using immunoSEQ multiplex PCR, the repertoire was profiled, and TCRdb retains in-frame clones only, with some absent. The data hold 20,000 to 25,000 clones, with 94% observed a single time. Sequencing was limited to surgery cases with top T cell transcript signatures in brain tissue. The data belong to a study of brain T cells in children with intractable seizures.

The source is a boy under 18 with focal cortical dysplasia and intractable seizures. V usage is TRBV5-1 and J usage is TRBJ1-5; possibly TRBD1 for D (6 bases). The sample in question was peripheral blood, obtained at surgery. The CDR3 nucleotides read TGCGCCAGCAGCTTTAGGGGGAACCAGCCCCAGCATTTT. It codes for CASSFRGNQPQHF.